This T cell receptor (beta chain) was documented in a study of control samples from healthy donors and cancer patients. The CDR3 spans 15 residues. V was pared by 2 bases and J by 0 bases, with 3 bases of the junction left unmatched. The germline V gene has CDR1 MNHEY and CDR2 SVGAGI. This clone was observed once. The repertoire was sequenced with immunoSEQ multiplex PCR; TCRdb's copy has only in-frame clones and lacks some. The sample has 120,000 or so clones; 75% to 95% are singletons. The material sequenced was blood. The clonotype was recovered from a man aged 18 to 29 in good health. The chain carries TRBV6-5 and TRBJ1-1; 7 bases fit TRBD1. The CDR3 region is CASSYVGQMNTEAFF. In DNA, the CDR3 is TGTGCCAGCAGTTACGTGGGACAGATGAACACTGAAGCTTTCTTT.